A single sample gave rise to the 7 T cell receptor beta chains below, sequenced in a study of breast tumors, draining lymph nodes, adjacent tissues. MiXCR, run by TCRdb on the multiplex PCR reads, gives a single entry per CDR3 protein. The sample has approximately 63,000 distinct CDR3 sequences, approximately 57% seen once. Specimen: breast tumor tissue. These receptors originate from a female donor with breast cancer. Some clones in this sample may be carry-over from other donors' samples.

Concerning this clonotype itself: Germline and junction disagree at one end, which may indicate a read error. This chain links TRBV7-2 with TRBJ2-3, with a possible D match to TRBD1 (5 bases). Germline V CDR1 and CDR2: SGHTA, FQGNSA. This CDR3 has 16 amino acids. Written as DNA, the CDR3 is TGTGCCAGCAGCCACGCATCCAGGGTCCTCACAGACACGCAGTATTTT. Translation gives CASSHASRVLTDTQYF.

This CDR3 reads CSAGEGRGNEQFF. CDR3 nucleotides: TGCAGCGCCGGGGAGGGGCGGGGCAATGAGCAGTTCTTC. This chain uses TRBV29-1 with TRBJ2-1; 7 nucleotides agree with TRBD2. Per germline, CDR1 SQVTM and CDR2 ANQGSEA. Unmatched junction bases numbered 9, after V lost 7 bases and J lost 6 bases. This CDR3 is built from 13 residues.

The chain has TRBV28 and TRBJ2-1, with 7 nucleotides matching TRBD2. V was pared by 1 base and J by 8 bases, with 8 bases of the junction left unmatched. This CDR3 spans 15 amino acids. In germline, CDR1 is MDHEN, CDR2 SYDVKM. The CDR3 sequence: CASSLSRGSVYEQFF. The CDR3 DNA sequence: TGTGCCAGCAGTTTATCGCGCGGGAGTGTGTATGAGCAGTTCTTC.

The rearrangement uses TRBV28 and TRBJ2-5, with 9 bases fitting TRBD1. The ends lost 5 bases at V and 4 bases at J; junction bases unmatched: 5. Per the germline V gene, CDR1 is MDHEN and CDR2 is SYDVKM. This CDR3 region has 14 residues. The CDR3 nucleotides are TGTGCCAGCAGTCCATCACAGGGGGCAGAGACCCAGTACTTC. Translating it yields CASSPSQGAETQYF.

This chain uses TRBV11-2 with TRBJ1-4; 8 bases fit TRBD1. The CDR3 has 20 amino acids. V shed 3 bases and J 10 bases; nucleotides not matched to a gene: 25. CDR1 is SGHAT and CDR2 is FQNNGV in the germline V gene. The CDR3 sequence is CASSFRQTRARTGRGSKLFF. CDR3 nucleotides: TGTGCCAGCAGCTTCCGCCAGACCCGCGCCCGGACAGGGAGGGGGTCAAAACTGTTTTTT.

Written as DNA, the CDR3 is TGTGCCAGCAGCTTAACGAGTAATTCACCCCTCCACTTT. Encoded protein: CASSLTSNSPLHF. The chain employs TRBV7-3 and TRBJ1-6; no clear D gene. The CDR3 is 13 residues long. Germline values: CDR1 SGHTA, CDR2 FQGTGA. Trimming took off 0 bases at V and 6 bases at J, with 3 bases between the two ends.

This clonotype was counted at least ten times. The chain links TRBV5-1 to TRBJ1-2; TRBD1 is a possible D gene (6 bases). Trimming pared 3 bases from V and 0 bases from J, leaving 15 bases between. Germline assignment: CDR1 SGHRS and CDR2 YFSETQ. This CDR3 region has 16 residues. The CDR3 region is CASSSARDTSNYGYTF. CDR3 coding DNA: TGCGCCAGCAGCTCCGCCCGGGACACGTCTAACTATGGCTACACCTTC.